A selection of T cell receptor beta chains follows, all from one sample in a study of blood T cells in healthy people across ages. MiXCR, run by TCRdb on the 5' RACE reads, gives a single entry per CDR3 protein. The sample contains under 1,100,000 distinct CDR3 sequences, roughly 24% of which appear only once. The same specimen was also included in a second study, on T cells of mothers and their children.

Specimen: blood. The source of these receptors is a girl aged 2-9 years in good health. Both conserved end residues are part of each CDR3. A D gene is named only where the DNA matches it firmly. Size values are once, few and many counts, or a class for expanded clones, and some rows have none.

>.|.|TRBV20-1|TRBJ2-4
CSARVSDFNIQYF
TGCAGTGCTAGAGTCTCGGACTTTAACATTCAGTACTTC
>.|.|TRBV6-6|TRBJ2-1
CASSYPRSGIYNEQFF
TGTGCCAGCAGTTACCCGAGAAGCGGAATCTACAATGAGCAGTTCTTC
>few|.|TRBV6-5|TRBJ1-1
CASRVTGPNTEAFF
TGTGCCAGCAGAGTGACGGGACCGAACACTGAAGCTTTCTTT
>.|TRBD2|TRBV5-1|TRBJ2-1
CASSLGGTAGGSPYEQFF
TGCGCCAGCAGCTTGGGAGGAACAGCGGGAGGGAGCCCGTATGAGCAGTTCTTC
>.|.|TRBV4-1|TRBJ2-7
CASSQVVPSANEQYF
TGCGCCAGCAGCCAAGTTGTCCCTAGCGCCAACGAGCAGTACTTC
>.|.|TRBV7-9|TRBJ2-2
CASSPPRWGTGELFF
TGTGCCAGCAGCCCCCCAAGGTGGGGCACCGGGGAGCTGTTTTTT
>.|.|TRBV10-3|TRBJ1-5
CAISESRTVDSNQPQHF
TGTGCCATCAGTGAGAGCCGGACAGTTGATAGCAATCAGCCCCAGCATTTT
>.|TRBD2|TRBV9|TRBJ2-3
CASSTWGEGGTDTQYF
TGTGCCAGCAGCACCTGGGGGGAGGGCGGCACAGATACGCAGTATTTT
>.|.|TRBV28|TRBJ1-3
CASRWRSTRSGNTIYF
TGTGCCAGCAGATGGCGGTCGACCCGCTCTGGAAACACCATATATTTT
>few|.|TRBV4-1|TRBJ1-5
CASSQDQGRQPQHF
TGCGCCAGCAGCCAAGACCAGGGGCGCCAGCCCCAGCATTTT
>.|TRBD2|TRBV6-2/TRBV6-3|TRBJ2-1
CASSYPEAIAGDYNEQFF
TGTGCCAGCAGTTACCCTGAGGCCATAGCGGGGGACTACAATGAGCAGTTCTTC
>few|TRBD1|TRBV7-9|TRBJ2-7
CASSLGQGLLHEQYF
TGTGCCAGCAGCCTAGGACAGGGCTTACTCCACGAGCAGTACTTC
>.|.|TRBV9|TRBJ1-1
CASSVEMDTEAFF
TGTGCCAGCAGCGTAGAAATGGACACTGAAGCTTTCTTT
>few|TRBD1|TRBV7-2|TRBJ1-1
CASSHRTGKTEAFF
TGTGCCAGCAGCCATAGGACAGGGAAGACTGAAGCTTTCTTT
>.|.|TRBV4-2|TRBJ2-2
CASSHQNGTLGRSTGELFF
TGTGCCAGCAGCCACCAAAATGGGACGTTGGGACGTTCGACCGGGGAGCTGTTTTTT
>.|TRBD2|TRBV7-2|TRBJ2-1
CASSLEILAGGSNEQFF
TGTGCCAGCAGCTTAGAGATACTAGCGGGAGGTAGCAATGAGCAGTTCTTC
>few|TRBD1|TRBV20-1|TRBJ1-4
CGARVGDREEKLFF
TGCGGTGCTAGAGTAGGAGACAGGGAGGAAAAACTGTTTTTT
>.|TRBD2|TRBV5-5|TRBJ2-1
CASSLQGTSGRTNEQFF
TGTGCCAGCAGCTTGCAAGGGACTAGCGGGAGGACCAATGAGCAGTTCTTC
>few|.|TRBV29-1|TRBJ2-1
CSVRRGSNQNEQFF
TGCAGCGTTCGTCGGGGGAGCAACCAGAATGAGCAGTTCTTC
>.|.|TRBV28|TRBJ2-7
CASRRSRDEQYF
TGTGCCAGCAGGAGGAGTAGGGACGAGCAGTACTTC
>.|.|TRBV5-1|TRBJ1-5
CASSLNPSRDQPQHF
TGCGCCAGCAGCTTGAATCCCTCCAGGGACCAGCCCCAGCATTTT
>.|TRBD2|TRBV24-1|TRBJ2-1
CATSDLAGGLGNEQFF
TGTGCCACCAGTGATTTGGCGGGAGGTCTGGGCAATGAGCAGTTCTTC
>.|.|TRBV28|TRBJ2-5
CASSEIQPAGPGTQYF
TGTGCCAGCAGTGAGATACAGCCCGCAGGTCCAGGGACCCAGTACTTC
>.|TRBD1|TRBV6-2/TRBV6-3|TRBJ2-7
CASTKTGSYEQYF
TGTGCCAGCACTAAGACAGGGTCCTACGAGCAGTACTTC
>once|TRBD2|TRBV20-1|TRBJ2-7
CSARTSSGDPYEQYF
TGCAGTGCCCGTACCTCTAGCGGAGACCCCTACGAGCAGTACTTC
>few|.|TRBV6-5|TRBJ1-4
CASTGIATNEKLFF
TGTGCCAGCACCGGAATTGCAACTAATGAAAAACTGTTTTTT
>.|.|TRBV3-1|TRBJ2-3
CASSPTAFSSAHTQYF
TGTGCCAGCAGCCCGACCGCCTTCTCCTCTGCCCATACGCAGTATTTT
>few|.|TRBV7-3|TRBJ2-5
CASSLNGWAPTETQYF
TGTGCCAGCAGCTTAAATGGGTGGGCACCAACGGAGACCCAGTACTTC
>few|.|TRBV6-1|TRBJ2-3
CASTRETQTDTQYF
TGTGCCAGCACTCGGGAAACGCAAACAGATACGCAGTATTTT